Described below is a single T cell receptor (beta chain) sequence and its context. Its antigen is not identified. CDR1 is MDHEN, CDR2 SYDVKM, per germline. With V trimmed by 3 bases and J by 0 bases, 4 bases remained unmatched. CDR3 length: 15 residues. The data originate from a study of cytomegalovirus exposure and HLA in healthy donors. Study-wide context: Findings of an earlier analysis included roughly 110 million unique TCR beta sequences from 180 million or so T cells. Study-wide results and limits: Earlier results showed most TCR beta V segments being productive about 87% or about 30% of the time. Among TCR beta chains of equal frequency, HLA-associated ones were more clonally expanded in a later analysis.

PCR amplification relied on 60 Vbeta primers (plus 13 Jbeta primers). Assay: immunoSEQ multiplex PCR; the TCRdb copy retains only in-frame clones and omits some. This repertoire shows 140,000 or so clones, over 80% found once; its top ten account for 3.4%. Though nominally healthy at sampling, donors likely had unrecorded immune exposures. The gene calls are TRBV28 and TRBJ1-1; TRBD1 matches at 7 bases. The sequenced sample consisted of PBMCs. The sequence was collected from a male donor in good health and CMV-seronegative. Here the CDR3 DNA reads TGTGCCAGCAGTTTGACAGGGATCATGAACACTGAAGCTTTCTTT. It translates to CASSLTGIMNTEAFF. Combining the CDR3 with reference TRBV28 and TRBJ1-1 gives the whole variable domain DVKVTQSSRYLVKRTGEKVFLECVQDMDHENMFWYRQDPGLGLRLIYFSYDVKMKEKGDIPEGYSVSREKKERFSLILESASTNQTSMYLCASSLTGIMNTEAFFGQGTRLTVV.